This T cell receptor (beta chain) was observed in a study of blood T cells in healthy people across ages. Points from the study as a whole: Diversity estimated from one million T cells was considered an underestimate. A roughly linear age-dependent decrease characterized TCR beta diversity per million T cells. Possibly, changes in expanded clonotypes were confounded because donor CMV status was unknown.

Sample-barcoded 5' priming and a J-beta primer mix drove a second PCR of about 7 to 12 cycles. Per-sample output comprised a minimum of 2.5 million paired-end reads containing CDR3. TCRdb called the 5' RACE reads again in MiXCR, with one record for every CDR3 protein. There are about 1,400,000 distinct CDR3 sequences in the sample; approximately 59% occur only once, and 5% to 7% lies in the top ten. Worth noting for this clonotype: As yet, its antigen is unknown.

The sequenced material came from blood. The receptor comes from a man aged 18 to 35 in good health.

The CDR3 region is CASSLAPGHDEQYF. CDR3 bases: TGTGCCAGCAGCTTAGCTCCAGGGCACGACGAGCAGTACTTC. The genes are TRBV11-2 and TRBJ2-7; D may be TRBD1 (5 bases). The CDR3 extends over 14 amino acids. V lost 1 base and J lost 5, with 12 bases in between. CDR1 SGHAT and CDR2 FQNNGV come from the germline V gene.